This is a list of T cell receptor beta chains from one sample in a study of T cell responses to AZD1222 COVID-19 vaccine. Assay used: immunoSEQ multiplex PCR; TCRdb lists only in-frame clones, some missing. The sample lists approximately 190,000 clones; 85% to 95% were seen once. The sample in question was peripheral blood, obtained on day 0 of AZD1222 vaccination. These receptor sequences come from an adult in good health. CDR3s include the opening cysteine and the closing phenylalanine or tryptophan. Each record gives: J gene, V gene, clone size, D gene, CDR3 DNA, CDR3 protein. D genes are given only for firm matches. Size tells how often a clone was seen (once, few, many) or the class of an expanded clone, and some rows leave it out.

J gene: TRBJ2-2; V gene: TRBV12-3/TRBV12-4; clone size: NA; D gene: NA; CDR3 DNA: TGTGCCACCGGGCGGACAGGGGAGCTGTTTTTT; CDR3 protein: CATGRTGELFF
J gene: TRBJ1-1; V gene: TRBV6-2/TRBV6-3; clone size: NA; D gene: NA; CDR3 DNA: TGTGCCAGCAGTGACCCCAGGACTGAAGCTTTCTTT; CDR3 protein: CASSDPRTEAFF
J gene: TRBJ1-2; V gene: TRBV5-5; clone size: NA; D gene: NA; CDR3 DNA: TGTGCCAGCAGCTTGGGGGCAGGGAACGGCTACACCTTC; CDR3 protein: CASSLGAGNGYTF
J gene: TRBJ2-5; V gene: TRBV28; clone size: NA; D gene: NA; CDR3 DNA: TGTGCCAGCAGTTCCTTTCCGGAGACCCAGTACTTC; CDR3 protein: CASSSFPETQYF
J gene: TRBJ1-4; V gene: TRBV15; clone size: NA; D gene: NA; CDR3 DNA: TGTGCCACCAGCAGAGATTGGGGGGGGGCTGGTGAAAAACTGTTTTTT; CDR3 protein: CATSRDWGGAGEKLFF
J gene: TRBJ1-6; V gene: TRBV4-1; clone size: NA; D gene: NA; CDR3 DNA: TGCGCCAGCAGCCAAGAACCCGTGTATAATTCACCCCTCCACTTT; CDR3 protein: CASSQEPVYNSPLHF
J gene: TRBJ1-2; V gene: TRBV10-3; clone size: NA; D gene: NA; CDR3 DNA: TGTGCCATCAGTGGGGGAACCGGGGACTATGGCTACACCTTC; CDR3 protein: CAISGGTGDYGYTF
J gene: TRBJ1-1; V gene: TRBV19; clone size: medium-sized; D gene: NA; CDR3 DNA: TGTGCCAGTAGTATGGGGCCCCTGACAGTCATTGAAGCTTTCTTT; CDR3 protein: CASSMGPLTVIEAFF
J gene: TRBJ2-3; V gene: TRBV19; clone size: NA; D gene: TRBD2; CDR3 DNA: TGTGCCAGTAGTATTGGGCCGGGAGGAGGCACAGATACGCAGTATTTT; CDR3 protein: CASSIGPGGGTDTQYF
J gene: TRBJ1-4; V gene: TRBV15; clone size: NA; D gene: NA; CDR3 DNA: TGTGCCACCAGCATAGCCAGGGAGGATGAAAAACTGTTTTTT; CDR3 protein: CATSIAREDEKLFF
J gene: TRBJ2-1; V gene: TRBV6-5; clone size: NA; D gene: TRBD2; CDR3 DNA: TGTGCCAGCAGTTATCTAGCGGGGGGGTACAATGAGCAGTTCTTC; CDR3 protein: CASSYLAGGYNEQFF
J gene: TRBJ1-5; V gene: TRBV12-3/TRBV12-4; clone size: NA; D gene: NA; CDR3 DNA: TGTGCCAGCAGTTTCGTTGGTGGGCAGCCCCAGCATTTT; CDR3 protein: CASSFVGGQPQHF
J gene: TRBJ2-7; V gene: TRBV10-3; clone size: NA; D gene: TRBD2; CDR3 DNA: TGTGCTTCGGCACTAGCGGGGGGGACCTACGAGCAGTACTTC; CDR3 protein: CASALAGGTYEQYF
J gene: TRBJ1-1; V gene: TRBV29-1; clone size: few; D gene: TRBD1; CDR3 DNA: TGCAGCGGTAGACAGGGTATGGGGAACACTGAAGCTTTCTTT; CDR3 protein: CSGRQGMGNTEAFF
J gene: TRBJ1-2; V gene: TRBV6-6; clone size: NA; D gene: TRBD1; CDR3 DNA: TGTGCCAGCAGTTACCCAAAGGGACAGGGGGCCGGCTACACCTTC; CDR3 protein: CASSYPKGQGAGYTF
J gene: TRBJ1-2; V gene: TRBV19; clone size: once; D gene: NA; CDR3 DNA: TGTGCCAGTAGTGTCGACAGCGCTATCTATGGCTACACCTTC; CDR3 protein: CASSVDSAIYGYTF
J gene: TRBJ2-3; V gene: TRBV6-1; clone size: once; D gene: TRBD2; CDR3 DNA: TGTGCCAGCAGTGAACGGCCTAGCGGGGGGACTAGCACAGATACGCAGTATTTT; CDR3 protein: CASSERPSGGTSTDTQYF
J gene: TRBJ1-1; V gene: TRBV6-5; clone size: NA; D gene: NA; CDR3 DNA: TGTGCCAGCAGTCCTAGGGGTTCCGTCACTGAAGCTTTCTTT; CDR3 protein: CASSPRGSVTEAFF
J gene: TRBJ2-7; V gene: TRBV7-8; clone size: NA; D gene: TRBD1; CDR3 DNA: TGTGCCAGCAGCCTCGGACAGGGACGAGGCGAGCAGTACTTC; CDR3 protein: CASSLGQGRGEQYF
J gene: TRBJ2-3; V gene: TRBV6-2/TRBV6-3; clone size: NA; D gene: NA; CDR3 DNA: TGTGCCAGCAGTTATGCGGCGGGGGATACGCAGTATTTT; CDR3 protein: CASSYAAGDTQYF
J gene: TRBJ1-2; V gene: TRBV19; clone size: NA; D gene: TRBD1; CDR3 DNA: TGTGCCAGTAGTACCTGGACAGGGGCGGATGGCTACACCTTC; CDR3 protein: CASSTWTGADGYTF
J gene: TRBJ2-3; V gene: TRBV10-3; clone size: NA; D gene: NA; CDR3 DNA: TGTGCCATCAGAAAGCAAGATACGCAGTATTTT; CDR3 protein: CAIRKQDTQYF
J gene: TRBJ2-7; V gene: TRBV24-1; clone size: NA; D gene: NA; CDR3 DNA: TGTGCCACCAGTGACCCGGCCAGGGACCTAGTCGGCGAGCAGTACTTC; CDR3 protein: CATSDPARDLVGEQYF
J gene: TRBJ1-3; V gene: TRBV2; clone size: NA; D gene: NA; CDR3 DNA: TGTGCCAGCAGGAGCTCGGGGGGGGACACCATATATTTT; CDR3 protein: CASRSSGGDTIYF
J gene: TRBJ1-1; V gene: TRBV5-4; clone size: NA; D gene: NA; CDR3 DNA: TGTGCCAGCAGCTCCGGGACCCTGAGAGGGACTGAAGCTTTCTTT; CDR3 protein: CASSSGTLRGTEAFF
J gene: TRBJ1-1; V gene: TRBV3-1/TRBV3-2; clone size: NA; D gene: NA; CDR3 DNA: TGTGCCAGCAGTCAAATAAACACTGAAGCTTTCTTT; CDR3 protein: CASSQINTEAFF
J gene: TRBJ1-1; V gene: TRBV7-9; clone size: NA; D gene: NA; CDR3 DNA: TGTGCCAGCAGCTTAGTCGCGGGGGGTGGCACTGAAGCTTTCTTT; CDR3 protein: CASSLVAGGGTEAFF
J gene: TRBJ1-6; V gene: TRBV12-3/TRBV12-4; clone size: once; D gene: NA; CDR3 DNA: TGTGCCAGCGGAAATCATGGGACCCCAGTCCACTTT; CDR3 protein: CASGNHGTPVHF
J gene: TRBJ2-3; V gene: TRBV7-3; clone size: NA; D gene: TRBD2; CDR3 DNA: TGTGCCAGCAGCCCAGCGGGGGGTACAGATACGCAGTATTTT; CDR3 protein: CASSPAGGTDTQYF
J gene: TRBJ1-2; V gene: TRBV5-6; clone size: NA; D gene: NA; CDR3 DNA: TGTGCCAGCAGCTTGGCTGTTTACGGCTACACCTTC; CDR3 protein: CASSLAVYGYTF
J gene: TRBJ2-2; V gene: TRBV6-4; clone size: NA; D gene: TRBD2; CDR3 DNA: TGTGCCAGCGGCTCTAGCGGGGCGAACACCGGGGAGCTGTTTTTT; CDR3 protein: CASGSSGANTGELFF
J gene: TRBJ1-1; V gene: TRBV15; clone size: few; D gene: NA; CDR3 DNA: TGTGCCACCAGCATCGTGCAAGGGGCTGAAGCTTTCTTT; CDR3 protein: CATSIVQGAEAFF
J gene: TRBJ2-1; V gene: TRBV6-1; clone size: NA; D gene: TRBD1; CDR3 DNA: TGTGCCAGCAGTGAACCGGGACAGGGGTACCATGAGCAGTTCTTC; CDR3 protein: CASSEPGQGYHEQFF
J gene: TRBJ1-2; V gene: TRBV7-9; clone size: NA; D gene: NA; CDR3 DNA: TGTGCCAGCAGCGTCCATCGAAACCAGGGACCCGCAGAATTCTATGGCTACACCTTC; CDR3 protein: CASSVHRNQGPAEFYGYTF
J gene: TRBJ1-1; V gene: TRBV3-1/TRBV3-2; clone size: NA; D gene: NA; CDR3 DNA: TGTGCCAGCAGCCGGACAGTGAACACTGAAGCTTTCTTT; CDR3 protein: CASSRTVNTEAFF
J gene: TRBJ2-7; V gene: TRBV2; clone size: NA; D gene: TRBD1; CDR3 DNA: TGTGCCAGCAGTGAAGTCGGACAGGACTACGAGCAGTACTTC; CDR3 protein: CASSEVGQDYEQYF
J gene: TRBJ1-6; V gene: TRBV3-1/TRBV3-2; clone size: NA; D gene: NA; CDR3 DNA: TGTGCCAGCAGAACGGACAGAGATAATTCACCCCTCCACTTT; CDR3 protein: CASRTDRDNSPLHF
J gene: TRBJ1-1; V gene: TRBV2; clone size: NA; D gene: NA; CDR3 DNA: TGTGCCAGCAGGATCTGGGGGAACACTGAAGCTTTCTTT; CDR3 protein: CASRIWGNTEAFF
J gene: TRBJ2-3; V gene: TRBV4-2; clone size: NA; D gene: NA; CDR3 DNA: TGTGCCAGCAGCCAAGGGACTACATCCTTGGTTACGCAGTATTTT; CDR3 protein: CASSQGTTSLVTQYF
J gene: TRBJ2-2; V gene: TRBV7-2; clone size: NA; D gene: NA; CDR3 DNA: TGTGCCAGCAGCTTATCCCAGACAGCGACGAACACCGGGGAGCTGTTTTTT; CDR3 protein: CASSLSQTATNTGELFF
J gene: TRBJ1-6; V gene: TRBV5-1; clone size: NA; D gene: TRBD1; CDR3 DNA: TGCGCCAGCAGCTTGAATGTCGGAGGGGGCAATTCACCCCTCCACTTT; CDR3 protein: CASSLNVGGGNSPLHF
J gene: TRBJ1-2; V gene: TRBV6-2/TRBV6-3; clone size: NA; D gene: TRBD1; CDR3 DNA: TGTGCCAGCAGCCAGGGGGCCTCAAAGGGCACCTTC; CDR3 protein: CASSQGASKGTF
J gene: TRBJ1-2; V gene: TRBV7-8; clone size: NA; D gene: NA; CDR3 DNA: TGTGCCAGCAGCTTAAAAATTTCAGGGAGTGGAGGCTACACCTTC; CDR3 protein: CASSLKISGSGGYTF
J gene: TRBJ1-6; V gene: TRBV6-5; clone size: NA; D gene: TRBD1; CDR3 DNA: TGTGCCAGCAGTTACGCGGACAGGGCACCATCACCCCTCCACTTT; CDR3 protein: CASSYADRAPSPLHF
J gene: TRBJ2-7; V gene: TRBV7-2; clone size: NA; D gene: TRBD1; CDR3 DNA: TGTGCCAGCAGCTTAGGACAGGGAAACGAGCAGTACTTC; CDR3 protein: CASSLGQGNEQYF
J gene: TRBJ2-1; V gene: TRBV3-1/TRBV3-2; clone size: NA; D gene: TRBD2; CDR3 DNA: TGTGCCAGCAGCCAAGATGGAGCGGGGACTGAGCAGTTCTTC; CDR3 protein: CASSQDGAGTEQFF
J gene: TRBJ2-1; V gene: TRBV11-3; clone size: NA; D gene: NA; CDR3 DNA: TGTGCCAGCAGCCTCGGGACACAGAATGAGCAGTTCTTC; CDR3 protein: CASSLGTQNEQFF
J gene: TRBJ2-1; V gene: TRBV19; clone size: once; D gene: NA; CDR3 DNA: TGTGCCAGTAGGGGGCGTTACAATGAGCAGTTCTTC; CDR3 protein: CASRGRYNEQFF
J gene: TRBJ1-5; V gene: TRBV7-8; clone size: NA; D gene: NA; CDR3 DNA: TGTGCCAGCAGCCGAGAAAATAGCAATCAGCCCCAGCATTTT; CDR3 protein: CASSRENSNQPQHF
J gene: TRBJ1-1; V gene: TRBV29-1; clone size: NA; D gene: NA; CDR3 DNA: TGCAGCGTTGTATTGAGGAACGCTGAAGCTTTCTTT; CDR3 protein: CSVVLRNAEAFF
J gene: TRBJ1-1; V gene: TRBV3-1/TRBV3-2; clone size: NA; D gene: NA; CDR3 DNA: TGTGCCAGCAGCGAGACGACTTGGACCACTGAAGCTTTCTTT; CDR3 protein: CASSETTWTTEAFF
J gene: TRBJ2-2; V gene: TRBV3-1/TRBV3-2; clone size: NA; D gene: NA; CDR3 DNA: TGTGCCAGCAGCCTGGGGGTACGCACCGGGGAGCTGTTTTTT; CDR3 protein: CASSLGVRTGELFF
J gene: TRBJ1-1; V gene: TRBV7-8; clone size: NA; D gene: TRBD1; CDR3 DNA: TGTGCCAGCAGCCGGACAGGGATCCCCGTGAACACTGAAGCTTTCTTT; CDR3 protein: CASSRTGIPVNTEAFF
J gene: TRBJ2-6; V gene: TRBV7-9; clone size: NA; D gene: TRBD1; CDR3 DNA: TGTGCCAGCAGCAACGACAGGGTTGGCTCCAACGTCCTGACTTTC; CDR3 protein: CASSNDRVGSNVLTF
J gene: TRBJ2-4; V gene: TRBV10-3; clone size: NA; D gene: NA; CDR3 DNA: TGTGCCATCAGTGCAGCAGAGCTAGCCAAAAACATTCAGTACTTC; CDR3 protein: CAISAAELAKNIQYF
J gene: TRBJ2-3; V gene: TRBV4-2; clone size: NA; D gene: TRBD2; CDR3 DNA: TGTGCCAGCAGCCAAGATACGACTAGCCCTAGCACAGATACGCAGTATTTT; CDR3 protein: CASSQDTTSPSTDTQYF
J gene: TRBJ1-3; V gene: TRBV29-1; clone size: NA; D gene: NA; CDR3 DNA: TGCAGCGGGAGGACTCCTGGAAACACCATATATTTT; CDR3 protein: CSGRTPGNTIYF
J gene: TRBJ1-1; V gene: TRBV7-2; clone size: NA; D gene: NA; CDR3 DNA: TGTGCCAGCAGCCACGAGACAAGGGCTGAAGCTTTCTTT; CDR3 protein: CASSHETRAEAFF
J gene: TRBJ1-2; V gene: TRBV14; clone size: NA; D gene: TRBD1; CDR3 DNA: TGTGCCAGCAGCTTTGCCGGGACAGGGGTTTTTGGCTACACCTTC; CDR3 protein: CASSFAGTGVFGYTF
J gene: TRBJ1-3; V gene: TRBV5-1; clone size: once; D gene: NA; CDR3 DNA: TGCGCCAGCAGCTTGGTCTCTGGAAACACCATATATTTT; CDR3 protein: CASSLVSGNTIYF